Included here is one T cell receptor (beta chain) sequence, with context. The data were taken from a study of T cells after yellow fever vaccination. CDR3 length equals 14 residues. Germline CDR1 and CDR2: MGHRA and YSYEKL. Trimming removed 1 base at V and 5 bases at J, with 12 bases between. MiXCR was run by TCRdb on the 5' RACE reads, yielding one entry per CDR3 protein. The sample lists 170,000 or so distinct CDR3 sequences; approximately 6.2% were seen once. The specimen was CD4+ T cells sorted from PBMCs, collected on the day of the first yellow fever vaccination. The sequence was obtained from a young man who received the YFV17D yellow fever vaccine. The chain recombines TRBV4-1 with TRBJ2-7; no reliable D call. CDR3 protein: CASSQALLVDEQYF. In nucleotides, the CDR3 is TGCGCCAGCAGCCAAGCTCTCTTGGTTGACGAGCAGTACTTC.